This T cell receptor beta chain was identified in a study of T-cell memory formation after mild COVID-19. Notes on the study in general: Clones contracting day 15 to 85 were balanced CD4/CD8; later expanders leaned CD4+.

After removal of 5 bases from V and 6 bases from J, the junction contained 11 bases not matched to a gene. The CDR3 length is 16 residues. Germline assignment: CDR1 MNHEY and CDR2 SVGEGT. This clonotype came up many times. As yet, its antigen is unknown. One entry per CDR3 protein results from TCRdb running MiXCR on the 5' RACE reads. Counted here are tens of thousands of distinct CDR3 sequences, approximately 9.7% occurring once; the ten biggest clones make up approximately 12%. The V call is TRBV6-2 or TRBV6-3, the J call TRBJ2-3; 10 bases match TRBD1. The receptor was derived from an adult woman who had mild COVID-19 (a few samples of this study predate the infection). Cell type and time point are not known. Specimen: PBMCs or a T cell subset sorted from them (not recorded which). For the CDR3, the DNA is TGTGCCAGCAGTCCATACCGGGACAGGGGCCGCGATACGCAGTATTTT. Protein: CASSPYRDRGRDTQYF.